The clone carrying this TCR beta chain was counted once. Its target is not known. Across several immunoSEQ plates, the genomic DNA of each subset was split evenly. TCRdb's copy holds only in-frame clones and misses some; the assay was immunoSEQ multiplex PCR. Here the sample spans roughly 2 million clones, around 95% being singletons. This sample is part of a study of shared clonotypes between healthy human individuals. Points from the study as a whole: Represented genetic and exposure-history diversity was restricted by having few donors. The authors sampled blood alone, and tissue repertoires likely differ.

The CDR3 loop spans 16 amino acids. Germline lookup yields CDR1 LNHDA and CDR2 SQIVND (reference sequence). V was pared by 3 bases and J by 3 bases, with 10 bases of the junction left unmatched. Sequencing was done on a sample of naive CD4+ T cells sorted from blood. Regarding subset: CD45RA+ positively selected. The source is a man between 18 and 29 years old in good health. J is TRBJ2-7 and V is TRBV19; 8 bases map to TRBD2. The CDR3 loop reads CASSMRSAGAGYEQYF. The CDR3, as DNA: TGTGCCAGTAGTATGAGGTCAGCGGGGGCCGGCTACGAGCAGTACTTC.